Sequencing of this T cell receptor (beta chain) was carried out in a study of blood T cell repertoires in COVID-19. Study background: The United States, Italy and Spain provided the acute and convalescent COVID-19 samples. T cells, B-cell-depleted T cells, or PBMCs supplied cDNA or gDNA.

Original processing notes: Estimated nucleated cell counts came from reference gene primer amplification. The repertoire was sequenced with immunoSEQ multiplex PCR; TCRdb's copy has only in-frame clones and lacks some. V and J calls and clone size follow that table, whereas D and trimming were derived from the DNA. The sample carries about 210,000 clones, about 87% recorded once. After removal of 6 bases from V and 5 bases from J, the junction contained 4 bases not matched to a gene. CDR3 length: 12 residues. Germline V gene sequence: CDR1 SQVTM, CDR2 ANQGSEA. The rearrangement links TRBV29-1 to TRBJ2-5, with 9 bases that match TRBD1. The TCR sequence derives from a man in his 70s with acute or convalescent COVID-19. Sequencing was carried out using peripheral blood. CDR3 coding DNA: TGCAGCGTCGACAGGGGGATCGAGACCCAGTACTTC. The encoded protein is CSVDRGIETQYF. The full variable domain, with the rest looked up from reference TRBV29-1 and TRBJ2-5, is SAVISQKPSRDICQRGTSLTIQCQVDSQVTMMFWYRQQPGQSLTLIATANQGSEATYESGFVIDKFPISRPNLTFSTLTVSNMSPEDSSIYLCSVDRGIETQYFGPGTRLLVL.